The rows below give T cell receptor beta chains drawn from one sample of a study of T cell repertoires in cytomegalovirus infection. One entry per CDR3 protein results from TCRdb running MiXCR on the reads. The table has approximately 83,000 distinct CDR3 sequences, more than 20% seen once; the top ten hold roughly 50%. Antigen specificity for these receptors is unknown. Source: CD8+ T cells from cultured PBMCs, taken from culture after CMV antigen stimulation. These receptors all stem from a human donor in good health (CMV status not recorded). Some clones in this sample may be carry-over from other donors' samples. Each CDR3 is given with its conserved first and last residue. A D gene is named only where the DNA matches it firmly. Size values are once, few and many counts, or a class for expanded clones, and some rows have none.

CDR3nt: TGTGCCAGCAGTGACCCCCCTAGCGAGGATCAAGAGACCCAGTACTTC; CDR3aa: CASSDPPSEDQETQYF; abundance: .; j_gene: TRBJ2-5; v_gene: TRBV2; d_gene: .
CDR3nt: TGCAGTGCTAGTCACTCGGCGGCCACTCCCCAAGAGACCCAGTACTTC; CDR3aa: CSASHSAATPQETQYF; abundance: .; j_gene: TRBJ2-5; v_gene: TRBV20-1; d_gene: .
CDR3nt: TGTGCCAGCAGCCGACAAGGGGACAGGGAACGGCAAGAGACCCAGTACTTC; CDR3aa: CASSRQGDRERQETQYF; abundance: .; j_gene: TRBJ2-5; v_gene: TRBV7-2; d_gene: TRBD1
CDR3nt: TGTGCCAGCAGCCCGGGACCGACAGGGGGGAACTACGAGCAGTACTTC; CDR3aa: CASSPGPTGGNYEQYF; abundance: many; j_gene: TRBJ2-7; v_gene: TRBV7-6; d_gene: TRBD1
CDR3nt: TGTGCCAGCAACAGGAGAGATAATAGCAATCAGCCCCAGCATTTT; CDR3aa: CASNRRDNSNQPQHF; abundance: few; j_gene: TRBJ1-5; v_gene: TRBV28; d_gene: .
CDR3nt: TGCAGCGCAGGGACGGTCGAGAGCTCCTACGAGCAGTACTTC; CDR3aa: CSAGTVESSYEQYF; abundance: .; j_gene: TRBJ2-7; v_gene: TRBV29-1; d_gene: .
CDR3nt: TGTGCCAGCAGTCGTAAAAGGGGGACCTTGAACACTGAAGCTTTCTTT; CDR3aa: CASSRKRGTLNTEAFF; abundance: .; j_gene: TRBJ1-1; v_gene: TRBV5-6; d_gene: .
CDR3nt: TGTGCCAGCAGCTTATTAGATGAGCAGTTCTTC; CDR3aa: CASSLLDEQFF; abundance: few; j_gene: TRBJ2-1; v_gene: TRBV7-6; d_gene: .
CDR3nt: TGTGCCAGCTCAACCGGGGCTTTGGACGTCCTGACTTTC; CDR3aa: CASSTGALDVLTF; abundance: few; j_gene: TRBJ2-6; v_gene: TRBV7-3; d_gene: .
CDR3nt: TGTGCCAGCAGCTTGGGAGGGGTCAATCAGCCCCAGCATTTT; CDR3aa: CASSLGGVNQPQHF; abundance: .; j_gene: TRBJ1-5; v_gene: TRBV7-9; d_gene: .
CDR3nt: TGCGCCAGCAGTGAGGAAAGACAGCCAGGTCGGCCCCAGCATTTT; CDR3aa: CASSEERQPGRPQHF; abundance: .; j_gene: TRBJ1-5; v_gene: TRBV10-2; d_gene: .
CDR3nt: TGTGCCAGCAGGAAAACCGGGACTGCCTATAATTCACCCCTCCACTTT; CDR3aa: CASRKTGTAYNSPLHF; abundance: few; j_gene: TRBJ1-6; v_gene: TRBV27; d_gene: .
CDR3nt: TGTGCCAGCAGCTTCCAAGGTTCCGAAAACACCATATATTTT; CDR3aa: CASSFQGSENTIYF; abundance: .; j_gene: TRBJ1-3; v_gene: TRBV7-8; d_gene: .
CDR3nt: TGTGCCAGCAGCCCAAGCGGGGCTAGATACGAGCAGTACTTC; CDR3aa: CASSPSGARYEQYF; abundance: .; j_gene: TRBJ2-7; v_gene: TRBV11-2; d_gene: TRBD2
CDR3nt: TGTGCCAGCAGTGAAGGGGGACAGGGTAATCAGCCCCAGCATTTT; CDR3aa: CASSEGGQGNQPQHF; abundance: few; j_gene: TRBJ1-5; v_gene: TRBV2; d_gene: TRBD1
CDR3nt: TGTGCCACCAGTGCGGGGTCTTCAGGTGAAGCTTTCTTT; CDR3aa: CATSAGSSGEAFF; abundance: many; j_gene: TRBJ1-1; v_gene: TRBV24-1; d_gene: .
CDR3nt: TGTGCCGCCGCGAAGGACAGGGCCCAAGAGACCCAGTACTTC; CDR3aa: CAAAKDRAQETQYF; abundance: few; j_gene: TRBJ2-5; v_gene: TRBV15; d_gene: TRBD1
CDR3nt: TGTGCCAGCAGCTTGGCATGGGGGGACACCGGGGAGCTGTTTTTT; CDR3aa: CASSLAWGDTGELFF; abundance: few; j_gene: TRBJ2-2; v_gene: TRBV5-6; d_gene: .
CDR3nt: TGTGCCAGCAGTTCGGAGCTCAGGAACTATGGCTACACCTTC; CDR3aa: CASSSELRNYGYTF; abundance: .; j_gene: TRBJ1-2; v_gene: TRBV27; d_gene: .
CDR3nt: TGTGCCAGCAGTGTGGGACAGGGAAATCAGCCCCAGCATTTT; CDR3aa: CASSVGQGNQPQHF; abundance: .; j_gene: TRBJ1-5; v_gene: TRBV28; d_gene: TRBD1
CDR3nt: TGTGCCAGCAGCTGGGATATACTGGGAGATACGCAGTATTTT; CDR3aa: CASSWDILGDTQYF; abundance: many; j_gene: TRBJ2-3; v_gene: TRBV7-8; d_gene: .
CDR3nt: TGCGCCACCTCTTCCCCGGGACTAGGCTACAATGAGCAGTTCTTC; CDR3aa: CATSSPGLGYNEQFF; abundance: many; j_gene: TRBJ2-1; v_gene: TRBV10-1; d_gene: TRBD2
CDR3nt: TGTGCCAGCACTTTCGGAGGACAAGATTTCTACGAGCAGTACTTC; CDR3aa: CASTFGGQDFYEQYF; abundance: .; j_gene: TRBJ2-7; v_gene: TRBV5-6; d_gene: .
CDR3nt: TGTGCCAGCAGCCCCCGGGGGGGCGGCTTTGAGGGCCTTAATGAAAAACTGTTTTTT; CDR3aa: CASSPRGGGFEGLNEKLFF; abundance: .; j_gene: TRBJ1-4; v_gene: TRBV2; d_gene: .
CDR3nt: TGTGCCAGCAGCCAAGAAGCGGGGGGGAACCCAGATACGCAGTATTTT; CDR3aa: CASSQEAGGNPDTQYF; abundance: .; j_gene: TRBJ2-3; v_gene: TRBV4-2; d_gene: TRBD2
CDR3nt: TGTGCCAGCAGTGAGGGGACAGGGGGCGGGGAGACCCAGTACTTC; CDR3aa: CASSEGTGGGETQYF; abundance: few; j_gene: TRBJ2-5; v_gene: TRBV9; d_gene: TRBD1
CDR3nt: TGTGCCAGCAGGCTGGGACTAGCGGGCCACCTATTCTCTGGGACCAACGTCCTGACTTTC; CDR3aa: CASRLGLAGHLFSGTNVLTF; abundance: .; j_gene: TRBJ2-6; v_gene: TRBV6-2/TRBV6-3; d_gene: TRBD2
CDR3nt: TGTGCCAGCAGTACGACTAGCCTAAGCACAGATACGCAGTATTTT; CDR3aa: CASSTTSLSTDTQYF; abundance: many; j_gene: TRBJ2-3; v_gene: TRBV28; d_gene: TRBD2
CDR3nt: TGCGCCAGCAGCCAAGATACAGGGTGGGGTACAGATACGCAGTATTTT; CDR3aa: CASSQDTGWGTDTQYF; abundance: .; j_gene: TRBJ2-3; v_gene: TRBV4-3; d_gene: .
CDR3nt: TGTGCCACCACAGATAAACGACAGGTGGGGAACACTGAAGCTTTCTTT; CDR3aa: CATTDKRQVGNTEAFF; abundance: many; j_gene: TRBJ1-1; v_gene: TRBV6-1; d_gene: .
CDR3nt: TGTGCCAGTACACCCCGGGGGGTCCCAGATACGCAGTATTTT; CDR3aa: CASTPRGVPDTQYF; abundance: few; j_gene: TRBJ2-3; v_gene: TRBV19; d_gene: TRBD2
CDR3nt: TGTGCCAGCAGTACCGGGACGGAGCCCGGGGAGCTGTTTTTT; CDR3aa: CASSTGTEPGELFF; abundance: many; j_gene: TRBJ2-2; v_gene: TRBV27; d_gene: .
CDR3nt: TGTGCCACCGTAGCCAAAAACATTCAGTACTTC; CDR3aa: CATVAKNIQYF; abundance: few; j_gene: TRBJ2-4; v_gene: TRBV27; d_gene: .
CDR3nt: TGTGCCAGCAGTGATCCCGACAGGGATCCTAATTCATCCCTCCACTTT; CDR3aa: CASSDPDRDPNSSLHF; abundance: once; j_gene: TRBJ1-6; v_gene: TRBV2; d_gene: TRBD1
CDR3nt: TGTGCCAGCAGTGGGACGCCCTCCTACAATGAGCAGTTCTTC; CDR3aa: CASSGTPSYNEQFF; abundance: .; j_gene: TRBJ2-1; v_gene: TRBV6-5; d_gene: .
CDR3nt: TGTGCCAGCAGTTTGGGCGGTAAGACCCAGTACTTC; CDR3aa: CASSLGGKTQYF; abundance: few; j_gene: TRBJ2-5; v_gene: TRBV12-3/TRBV12-4; d_gene: .
CDR3nt: TGTGCCAGCAGCTTAGAAAGGGGTACCTACGAGCAGTACTTC; CDR3aa: CASSLERGTYEQYF; abundance: few; j_gene: TRBJ2-7; v_gene: TRBV11-2; d_gene: .
CDR3nt: TGCAGTGCTTCTATACTAACAGGGGAAGATACGCAGTATTTT; CDR3aa: CSASILTGEDTQYF; abundance: many; j_gene: TRBJ2-3; v_gene: TRBV20-1; d_gene: TRBD1
CDR3nt: TGTGCCAGCAGCACCCGGGACAGGGCGGAACATTTT; CDR3aa: CASSTRDRAEHF; abundance: .; j_gene: TRBJ1-1; v_gene: TRBV9; d_gene: TRBD1
CDR3nt: TGTGCCAGCAGCCCAGAGACGATAACTAGCGGGAGTTACAATGAGCAGTTCTTC; CDR3aa: CASSPETITSGSYNEQFF; abundance: .; j_gene: TRBJ2-1; v_gene: TRBV3-1; d_gene: TRBD2